The TCR beta chain described here comes from a study of blood T cell repertoires in COVID-19. Repertoires were generated with immunoSEQ multiplex PCR, while TCRdb's copy carries only in-frame clones and drops some. The sample records some 240,000 clones, about 88% being singletons. The TCR was taken from a man aged 30-40 years with acute COVID-19. The sample consisted of PBMCs or T cells enriched from blood (not recorded which).

DNA for the CDR3: TGCGCCAGCAGCCAAGCTGCGCCAGGGGCTGCTAATTCACCCCTCCACTTT. Residues: CASSQAAPGAANSPLHF. This chain uses TRBV4-1 with TRBJ1-6, with D maybe TRBD1 (6 bases). The germline V and J ends were trimmed by 1 base and 6 bases, with 16 bases remaining between them. The CDR3 has 17 amino acids. Per the germline V gene, CDR1 is MGHRA and CDR2 is YSYEKL.